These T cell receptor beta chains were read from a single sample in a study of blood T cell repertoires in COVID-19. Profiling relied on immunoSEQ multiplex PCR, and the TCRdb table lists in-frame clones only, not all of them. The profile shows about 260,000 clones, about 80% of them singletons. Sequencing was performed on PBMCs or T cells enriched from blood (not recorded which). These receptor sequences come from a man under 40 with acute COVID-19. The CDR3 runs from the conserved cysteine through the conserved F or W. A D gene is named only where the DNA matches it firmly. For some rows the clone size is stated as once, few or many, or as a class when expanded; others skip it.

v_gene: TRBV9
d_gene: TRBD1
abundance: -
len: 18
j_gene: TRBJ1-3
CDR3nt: TGTGCCAGCAGCATCAGACAGGGAACCGATATCTCTGGAAACACCATATATTTT
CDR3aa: CASSIRQGTDISGNTIYF

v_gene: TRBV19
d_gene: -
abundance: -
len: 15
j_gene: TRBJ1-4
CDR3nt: TGTGCCAGTATAGGGGCAGTTGCAACTAATGAAAAACTGTTTTTT
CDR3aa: CASIGAVATNEKLFF

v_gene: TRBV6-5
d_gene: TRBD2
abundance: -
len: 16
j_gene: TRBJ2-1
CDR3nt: TGTGCCAGCAGTTTGGGACTAGGCAGCTCCTACAATGAGCAGTTCTTC
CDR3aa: CASSLGLGSSYNEQFF

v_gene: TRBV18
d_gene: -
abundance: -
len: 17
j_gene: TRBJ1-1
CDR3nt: TGTGCCAGCTCACCAAAAACGCAGGGCGGTAAGGGGACTGAAGCTTTCTTT
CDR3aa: CASSPKTQGGKGTEAFF

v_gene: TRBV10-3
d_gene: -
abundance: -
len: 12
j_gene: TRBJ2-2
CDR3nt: TGTGCCATCAGTCAGGGGTCCGGGGAGCTGTTTTTT
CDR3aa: CAISQGSGELFF

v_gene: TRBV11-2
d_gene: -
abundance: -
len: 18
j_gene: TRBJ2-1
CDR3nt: TGTGCCAGCAGCAGCAACCCCTTGGGGGCGAGGATTGGCAATGAGCAGTTCTTC
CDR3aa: CASSSNPLGARIGNEQFF

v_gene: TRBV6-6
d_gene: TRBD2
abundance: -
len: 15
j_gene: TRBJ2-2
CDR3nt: TGTGCCAGCAGCGAGAAGCGGGAACGAGCCGGGGAGCTGTTTTTT
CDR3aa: CASSEKRERAGELFF

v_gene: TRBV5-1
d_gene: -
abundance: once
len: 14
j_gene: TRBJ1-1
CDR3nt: TGTGCCAGCAGCCTCCCGGGAGTGAACACTGAAGCTTTCTTT
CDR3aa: CASSLPGVNTEAFF

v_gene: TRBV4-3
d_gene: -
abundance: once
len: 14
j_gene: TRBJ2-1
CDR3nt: TGCGCCAGCAGCCAAGATGACGGAGGTAATGAGCAGTTCTTC
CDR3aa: CASSQDDGGNEQFF

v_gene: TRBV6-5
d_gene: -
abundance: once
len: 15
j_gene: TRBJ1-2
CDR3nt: TGTGCCAGCAGAGGGGAGGCAACAGATAACTATGGCTACACCTTC
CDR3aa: CASRGEATDNYGYTF

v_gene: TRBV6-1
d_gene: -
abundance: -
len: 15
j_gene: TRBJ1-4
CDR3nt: TGTGCCAGCAGTGAGATTCGGGGGGAGGCTGAAAAACTGTTTTTT
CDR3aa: CASSEIRGEAEKLFF

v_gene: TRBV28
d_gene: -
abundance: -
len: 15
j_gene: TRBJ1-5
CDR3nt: TGTGCCAGCAGCAGCGGGGGGGAGACAAGGCAGCCCCAGCATTTT
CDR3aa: CASSSGGETRQPQHF

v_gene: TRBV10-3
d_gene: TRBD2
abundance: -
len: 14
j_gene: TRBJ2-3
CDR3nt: TGTGCCACAAGCGGGGGAGGGAGCACAGATACGCAGTATTTT
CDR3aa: CATSGGGSTDTQYF

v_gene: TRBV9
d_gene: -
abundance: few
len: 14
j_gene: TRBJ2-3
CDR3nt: TGTGCCAGCAGCGTAGGACAGGCGACAGATACGCAGTATTTT
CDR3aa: CASSVGQATDTQYF

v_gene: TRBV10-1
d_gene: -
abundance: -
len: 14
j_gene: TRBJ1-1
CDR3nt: TGCGCCAGCAGCGACGGAGGGTTGAACACTGAAGCTTTCTTT
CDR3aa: CASSDGGLNTEAFF

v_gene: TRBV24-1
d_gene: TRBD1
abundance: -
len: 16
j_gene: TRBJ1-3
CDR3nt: TGTGCCACCAGTGATTCCCGAGACAGGGGCGGAAACACCATATATTTT
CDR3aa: CATSDSRDRGGNTIYF

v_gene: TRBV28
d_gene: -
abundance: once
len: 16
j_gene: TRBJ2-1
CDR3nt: TGTGCCAGCAGCTTCTCCGGCAGAGGGTTCTACAATGAGCAGTTCTTC
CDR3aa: CASSFSGRGFYNEQFF

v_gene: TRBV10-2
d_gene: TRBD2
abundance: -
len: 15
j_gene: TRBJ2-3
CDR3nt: TGCGCCAGCAAGTCCAGCGGGGGGACCACAGATACGCAGTATTTT
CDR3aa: CASKSSGGTTDTQYF

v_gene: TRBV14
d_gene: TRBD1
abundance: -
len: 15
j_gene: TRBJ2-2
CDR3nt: TGTGCCAGCAGCCAGCACAGGGGGAACACCGGGGAGCTGTTTTTT
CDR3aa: CASSQHRGNTGELFF

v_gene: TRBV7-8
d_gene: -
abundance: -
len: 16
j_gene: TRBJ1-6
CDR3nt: TGTGCCAGCAGCGATTACGGACAGTTCTATAATTCACCCCTCCACTTT
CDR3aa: CASSDYGQFYNSPLHF

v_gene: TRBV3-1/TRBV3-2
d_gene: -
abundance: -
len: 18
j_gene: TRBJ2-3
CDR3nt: TGTGCCAGCAGCCAAGAAGGCCAGCCGATCCATTTGGGCGTGACGCAGTATTTT
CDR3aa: CASSQEGQPIHLGVTQYF

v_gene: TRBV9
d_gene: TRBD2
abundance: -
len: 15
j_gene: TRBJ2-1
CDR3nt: TGTGCCAGCAGCGTCGACGGGAGGTCGAACAATGAGCAGTTCTTC
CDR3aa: CASSVDGRSNNEQFF

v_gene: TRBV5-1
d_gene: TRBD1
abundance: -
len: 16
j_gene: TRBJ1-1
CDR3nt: TGCGCCAGCAGCTTGTTGGGGACAGGGTTTCAAACTGAAGCTTTCTTT
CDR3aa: CASSLLGTGFQTEAFF

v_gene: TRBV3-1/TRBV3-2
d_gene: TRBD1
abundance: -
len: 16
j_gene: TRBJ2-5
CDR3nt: TGTGCCAGCAGCCAAAGGGGACAGGGGTTACAAGAGACCCAGTACTTC
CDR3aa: CASSQRGQGLQETQYF

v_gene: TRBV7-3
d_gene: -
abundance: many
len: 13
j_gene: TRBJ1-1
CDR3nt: TGTGCCAGCAGTTGGACAGAGAGGACTGAAGCTTTCTTT
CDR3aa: CASSWTERTEAFF

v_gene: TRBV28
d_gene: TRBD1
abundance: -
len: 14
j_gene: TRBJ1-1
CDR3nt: TGTGCCAGCAGTTTTGGGACAGCGAACACTGAAGCTTTCTTT
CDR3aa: CASSFGTANTEAFF

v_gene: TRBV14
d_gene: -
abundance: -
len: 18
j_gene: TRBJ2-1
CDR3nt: TGTGCCAGCAGCCAAGATCGGTGGGAGCCCCCCGGCGGAAATGAGCAGTTCTTC
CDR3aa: CASSQDRWEPPGGNEQFF

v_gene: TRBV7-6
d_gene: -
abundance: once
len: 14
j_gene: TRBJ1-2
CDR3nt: TGTGCCAGCAGCCCACAAGGGGGTCTTTATGGCTACACCTTC
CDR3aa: CASSPQGGLYGYTF

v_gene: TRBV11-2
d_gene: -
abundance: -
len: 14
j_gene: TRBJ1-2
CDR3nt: TGTGCCAGCAGCCTACAATTAGGGGTGGATGGCTACACCTTC
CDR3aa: CASSLQLGVDGYTF

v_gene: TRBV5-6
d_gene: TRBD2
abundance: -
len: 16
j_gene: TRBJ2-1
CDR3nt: TGTGCCAGCAGCTCCCCACTAGCGGATATACAGAATGAGCAGTTCTTC
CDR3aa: CASSSPLADIQNEQFF

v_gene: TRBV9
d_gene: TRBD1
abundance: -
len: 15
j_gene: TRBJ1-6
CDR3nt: TGTGCCAGCACCCGGGGGGGACAGGGGAATTCACCCCTCCACTTT
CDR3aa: CASTRGGQGNSPLHF

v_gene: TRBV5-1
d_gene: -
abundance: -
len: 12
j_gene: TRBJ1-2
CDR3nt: TGCGCCAGCAGCGAAGAACAGGGTAGTCGGACCTTC
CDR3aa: CASSEEQGSRTF

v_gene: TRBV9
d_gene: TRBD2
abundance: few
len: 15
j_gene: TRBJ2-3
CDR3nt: TGTGCCAGCAGTAAGCTAGCGGCCGTCACAGATACGCAGTATTTT
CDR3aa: CASSKLAAVTDTQYF

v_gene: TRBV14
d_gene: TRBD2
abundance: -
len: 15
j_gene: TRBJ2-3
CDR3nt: TGTGCCAGCAGCAGCGGGGGCGTCCGCACAGATACGCAGTATTTT
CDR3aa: CASSSGGVRTDTQYF

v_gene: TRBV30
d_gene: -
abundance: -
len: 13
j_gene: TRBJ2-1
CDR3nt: TGTGCCTGGAGGCGGCCTCCGGGCAATGAGCAGTTCTTC
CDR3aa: CAWRRPPGNEQFF

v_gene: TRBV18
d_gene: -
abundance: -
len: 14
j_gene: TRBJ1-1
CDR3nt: TGTGCCAGCTCACCTGCATACATGAACACTGAAGCTTTCTTT
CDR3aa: CASSPAYMNTEAFF

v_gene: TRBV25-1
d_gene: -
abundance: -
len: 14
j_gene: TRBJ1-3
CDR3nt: TGTGCCAGCAGTGAAACAGGGATTCGAAACACCATATATTTT
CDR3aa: CASSETGIRNTIYF

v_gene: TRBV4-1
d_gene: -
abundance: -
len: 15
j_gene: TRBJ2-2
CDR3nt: TGCGCCAGCAGCCAAGGCGGGACTTGGGCCGGGGAGCTGTTTTTT
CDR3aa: CASSQGGTWAGELFF

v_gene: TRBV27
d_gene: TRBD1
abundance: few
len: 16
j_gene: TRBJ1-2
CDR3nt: TGTGCCAGCAGTACAGCTATCGACAGGGGGTTATATGGCTACACCTTC
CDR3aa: CASSTAIDRGLYGYTF

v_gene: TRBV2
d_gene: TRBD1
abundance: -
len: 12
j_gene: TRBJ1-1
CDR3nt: TGTGCCAGGAGACAGGGGATCACTGAAGCTTTCTTT
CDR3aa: CARRQGITEAFF

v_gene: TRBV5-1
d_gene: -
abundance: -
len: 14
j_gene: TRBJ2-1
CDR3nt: TGCGCCAGCAGCTTGGTCGGGGGTTACAATGAGCAGTTCTTC
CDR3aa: CASSLVGGYNEQFF

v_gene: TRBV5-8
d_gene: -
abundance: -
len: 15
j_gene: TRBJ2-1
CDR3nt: TGTGCCAGCAGCTTGGTGGGGAGGCCCTCCAATGAGCAGTTCTTC
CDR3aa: CASSLVGRPSNEQFF

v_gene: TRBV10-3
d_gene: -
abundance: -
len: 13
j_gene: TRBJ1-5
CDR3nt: TGTGCCATCTCGTGGGGGGGCGGTCAGCCCCAGCATTTT
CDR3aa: CAISWGGGQPQHF

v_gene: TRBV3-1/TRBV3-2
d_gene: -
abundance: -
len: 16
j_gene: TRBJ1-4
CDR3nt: TGTGCCAGCAGCTCCCAGGGGCAGGGAGTAAATGAAAAACTGTTTTTT
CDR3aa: CASSSQGQGVNEKLFF

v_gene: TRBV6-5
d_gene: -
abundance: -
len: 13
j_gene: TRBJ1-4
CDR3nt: TGTGCCAGCCAGTCCTCAACTAATGAAAAACTGTTTTTT
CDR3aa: CASQSSTNEKLFF

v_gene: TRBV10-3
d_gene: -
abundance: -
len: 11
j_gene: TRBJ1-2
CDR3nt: TGTGCCGTAGGGGTAGGTCGTGGCTACACCTTC
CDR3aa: CAVGVGRGYTF

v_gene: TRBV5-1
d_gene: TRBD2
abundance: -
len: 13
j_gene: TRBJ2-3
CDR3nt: TGCGCCAGCAGCTCCGGGGGGGCAGATACGCAGTATTTT
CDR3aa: CASSSGGADTQYF

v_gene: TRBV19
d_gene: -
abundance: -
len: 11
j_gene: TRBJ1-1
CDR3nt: TGTGCCAGTATTTTCAGGGATGAAGCTTTCTTT
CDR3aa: CASIFRDEAFF

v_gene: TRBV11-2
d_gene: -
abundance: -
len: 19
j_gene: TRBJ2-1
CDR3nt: TGTGCCAGCAGCTTGAGGGGAATGGAGGGCAGGCGCTCCTACAATGAGCAGTTCTTC
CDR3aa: CASSLRGMEGRRSYNEQFF

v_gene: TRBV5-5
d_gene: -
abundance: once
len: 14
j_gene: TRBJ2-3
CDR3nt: TGTGCCAGCAGCCGAACAGATTTCACAGATACGCAGTATTTT
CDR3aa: CASSRTDFTDTQYF